The 4 T cell receptor beta chains reported below all come from one sample, sequenced in a study of blood T cell repertoires in COVID-19. The method was immunoSEQ multiplex PCR; TCRdb's version includes in-frame clones alone and lacks a portion of them. The table lists 200,000 to 250,000 clones, 84% of them singletons. What was sequenced was peripheral blood. The receptors shown here come from a woman of 80 years or more with active or convalescent COVID-19.

The chain couples TRBV15 to TRBJ2-7, with D hard to call. V dropped 0 bases and J dropped 4 bases, with 10 bases sitting between them. CDR3 length: 14 amino acids. Germline V lookup: CDR1 LNHNV, CDR2 YYDKDF (reference sequence). CDR3 in amino acids: CATSRDIENYEQYF. The CDR3 bases are TGTGCCACCAGCAGAGATATAGAAAATTACGAGCAGTACTTC.

This chain joins TRBV5-4 and TRBJ2-7; 11 bases are shared with TRBD2. Germline V lookup: CDR1 SGHNT, CDR2 YYREEE (reference sequence). This CDR3 has 16 amino acids. The J segment lost 7 bases and the V segment lost 3 bases, leaving 12 bases of the junction unmatched. The CDR3 DNA is TGTGCCAGCAGCTCTGGTGGTAGCGGGGGGGCCCGGGAGCAGTACTTC. It codes for CASSSGGSGGAREQYF.

This chain connects TRBV14 to TRBJ1-6; 8 nucleotides agree with TRBD1. Germline loops: CDR1 SGHDN, CDR2 FVKESK. The V segment lost 5 bases and the J segment 9 bases; nucleotides outside the gene matches: 9. This CDR3 region has 15 residues. In DNA, the CDR3 is TGTGCCAGCAGCTTAAGGACAGGGCAAACTTCACCCCTCCACTTT. Its protein product is CASSLRTGQTSPLHF.

As to this clone: An end of the junction differs from the germline gene, which may be a read error. The CDR3 region is CASSEGLAAYNEQFF. CDR3 DNA: TGTGCCAGCAGCGAAGGACTAGCGGCTTACAATGAGCAGTTCTTC. The V and J genes are TRBV6-1 and TRBJ2-1, with TRBD2 matching over 10 bases. The CDR3 has 15 amino acids. CDR1 is MNHNS, CDR2 SASEGT, per germline.